This T cell receptor beta chain derives from a study of beta chain features in type 1 diabetes. At the level of the study: Sorted cells numbering over 95,000,000 were examined across all samples. Study-wide points: A closer apparent resemblance between naive, central memory and Treg TCRB repertoires was seen in patients than in healthy donors. TCRB CDR3s from Type 1 diabetes patients were moderately but significantly shorter in all four CD4+ subsets.

Germline lookup yields CDR1 SGHTA and CDR2 FQGTGA. Between the trimmed V and J ends, which lost 2 bases and 1 base, there was a span of 8 bases. CDR3 size: 15 residues. Sequenced material consisted of expressed TCRB transcripts (all of the isolated RNA was reverse transcribed). Deep immunoSEQ sequencing covered naive, central memory and regulatory T cell samples. Method: immunoSEQ multiplex PCR; TCRdb's copy keeps in-frame clones and lacks some. The sample gives about 370,000 clones, about 10% of which show up once; about 0.6% is in the top ten. Regarding this clone: Antigen specificity is unknown.

Post-sort purity exceeded 95% for all sorted populations. The clonotype comes from a man aged 25 to 45 with type 1 diabetes. Sample: central memory CD4+ T cells from blood. This chain connects TRBV7-3 to TRBJ2-2; D not certain. The CDR3, as DNA: TGTGCCAGCAGCTTAGTCCCGGGGAACACCGGGGAGCTGTTTTTT. Translation: CASSLVPGNTGELFF.